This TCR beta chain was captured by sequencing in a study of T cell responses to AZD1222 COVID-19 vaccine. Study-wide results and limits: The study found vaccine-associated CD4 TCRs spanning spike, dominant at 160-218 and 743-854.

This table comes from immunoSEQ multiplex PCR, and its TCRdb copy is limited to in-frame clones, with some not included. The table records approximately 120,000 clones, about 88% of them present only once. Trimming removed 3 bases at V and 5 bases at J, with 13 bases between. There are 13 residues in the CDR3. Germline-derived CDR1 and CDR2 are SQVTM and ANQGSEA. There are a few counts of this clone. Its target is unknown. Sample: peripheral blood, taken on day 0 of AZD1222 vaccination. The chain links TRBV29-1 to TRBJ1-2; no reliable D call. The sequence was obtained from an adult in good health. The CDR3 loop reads CSVETRLGYGYTF. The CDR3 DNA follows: TGCAGCGTTGAGACCCGCCTCGGATATGGCTACACCTTC.